The 17 T cell receptor beta chains in this list originate from one sample, sequenced in a study of CD8 T cells in ankylosing spondylitis. A single record per CDR3 protein comes from TCRdb applying MiXCR to the 5' RACE reads. The sample yields 10,000 to 15,000 distinct CDR3 sequences, 2.8% seen once. What was sequenced was blood, either unsorted or a sorted T cell fraction (not recorded which). These receptors were collected from a male donor with ankylosing spondylitis or in good health (not recorded which).

The table lists this clonotype with many counts. V is TRBV9 and J is TRBJ1-3, with unresolved D. Germline V gene sequence: CDR1 SGDLS, CDR2 YYNGEE. The CDR3 loop spans 15 amino acids. The germline V and J ends were trimmed by 0 bases and 3 bases, with 10 bases remaining between them. CDR3 sequence: CASSVGVSDGNTIYF. The CDR3 DNA is TGTGCCAGCAGCGTAGGTGTATCGGATGGAAACACCATATATTTT.

This clonotype was seen at least ten times. V usage is TRBV9 and J usage is TRBJ1-5; 7 nucleotides align to TRBD1. The CDR3 has 15 amino acids. In germline, CDR1 is SGDLS, CDR2 YYNGEE. The V and J ends lost 4 bases and 3 bases, in that order; junction bases with no gene match: 7. CDR3 sequence reads: CASSPGQGVNQPQHF. For the CDR3, the DNA is TGTGCCAGCAGCCCCGGCCAGGGGGTCAATCAGCCCCAGCATTTT.

The table lists this clonotype with many counts. The chain combines TRBV9 with TRBJ2-3; D unclear. Per the germline V gene, CDR1 is SGDLS and CDR2 is YYNGEE. The CDR3 has 17 amino acids. The germline V and J ends were trimmed by 0 bases and 6 bases, with 20 bases remaining between them. This CDR3 is CASSVGPVRSLSDTQYF. The DNA for the CDR3 is TGTGCCAGCAGCGTAGGGCCAGTTCGGAGCCTTAGCGATACGCAGTATTTT.

In this sample, this clonotype turned up many times. The V and J genes are TRBV9 and TRBJ1-2; TRBD1 matches 7 bases. The length of the CDR3 is 14 residues. Germline trimming cut 3 bases from V and 2 bases from J; bases unmatched to any gene: 4. CDR1 is SGDLS and CDR2 is YYNGEE in the germline V gene. In DNA, the CDR3 is TGTGCCAGCAGCGCCCTGACAGGGAACTATGGCTACACCTTC. Translated: CASSALTGNYGYTF.

This clonotype was seen many times. The chain links TRBV9 to TRBJ1-4, with TRBD1 as a possible D gene (6 bases). Germline V CDR1 and CDR2: SGDLS, YYNGEE. V was pared by 3 bases and J by 5 bases, with 14 bases between. The CDR3 covers 15 residues. The CDR3 is CASSEFTGINEKLFF. Written as DNA, the CDR3 is TGTGCCAGCAGCGAATTCACAGGGATAAATGAAAAACTGTTTTTT.

This clonotype was detected ten times or more. V gene TRBV9 combines with J gene TRBJ2-3; tentative D call: TRBD1 (6 bases). This CDR3 comprises 16 residues. Per germline, CDR1 SGDLS and CDR2 YYNGEE. V gave up 6 bases and J gave up 0 bases, with 17 bases separating them. CDR3 amino acids: CASTLAGQPSTDTQYF. The CDR3 region has the DNA TGTGCCAGCACCTTGGCAGGACAGCCTAGCACAGATACGCAGTATTTT.

This clonotype came up many times. This rearrangement joins TRBV9 to TRBJ2-2; 14 bases are a match to TRBD2. This CDR3 has 16 amino acids. The J segment lost 6 bases and the V segment lost 3 bases, leaving 4 bases of the junction unmatched. CDR1 is SGDLS and CDR2 is YYNGEE in the germline V gene. The CDR3 DNA reads as TGTGCCAGCAGCGCCGGACTAGCGGGGGGTGCCGGGGAGCTGTTTTTT. Translation gives CASSAGLAGGAGELFF.

This clonotype has at least ten counts. The chain recombines TRBV9 with TRBJ2-1; 12 bases fit TRBD2. The CDR3 totals 15 residues. Germline V gives CDR1 SGDLS, CDR2 YYNGEE. J was trimmed by 10 bases and V by 4 bases; bases with no gene match: 9. The CDR3: CASSIRTSGAIEQFF. As DNA, the CDR3 is TGTGCCAGCAGCATTCGGACTAGCGGGGCCATAGAGCAGTTCTTC. Supplemented by reference TRBV9 and TRBJ2-1, the full variable domain reads DSGVTQTPKHLITATGQRVTLRCSPRSGDLSVYWYQQSLDQGLQFLIQYYNGEERAKGNILERFSAQQFPDLHSELNLSSLELGDSALYFCASSIRTSGAIEQFFGPGTRLTVL.

This clonotype is categorized as medium-sized (0.01 to 0.1%). The chain links TRBV9 to TRBJ1-2; TRBD1 aligns across 8 bases. Germline loops: CDR1 SGDLS, CDR2 YYNGEE. J was trimmed by 2 bases and V by 4 bases; bases with no gene match: 7. The CDR3 loop spans 15 amino acids. The CDR3 sequence is CASSPSGGVNYGYTF. The CDR3 DNA is TGTGCCAGCAGCCCATCAGGGGGCGTAAACTATGGCTACACCTTC.

This clonotype was seen repeatedly, ten times or more. The chain couples TRBV9 to TRBJ1-4; 9 positions agree with TRBD1. Germline V lookup: CDR1 SGDLS, CDR2 YYNGEE. The CDR3 spans 14 residues. The ends lost 4 bases at V and 7 bases at J; junction bases unmatched: 5. CDR3 loop: CASSSGQGSEKLFF. In nucleotides, the CDR3 is TGTGCCAGCAGCTCGGGACAGGGTAGTGAAAAACTGTTTTTT.

This clonotype was recorded at least ten times. The chain uses TRBV9 and TRBJ2-5, with unresolved D. Germline V gives CDR1 SGDLS, CDR2 YYNGEE. V gave up 4 bases and J gave up 1 base, with 8 bases separating them. The CDR3 sequence is 13 residues long. CDR3 in DNA: TGTGCCAGCAGCCTACACACCCAAGAGACCCAGTACTTC. Its protein product is CASSLHTQETQYF.

In its sample, this clonotype is medium-sized (0.01 to 0.1%). This sequence joins TRBV9 and TRBJ2-5, with 8 bases lining up with TRBD1. The J segment lost 4 bases and the V segment lost 3 bases, leaving 5 bases of the junction unmatched. This CDR3 spans 14 amino acids. Germline CDR1 SGDLS, CDR2 YYNGEE. DNA of the CDR3: TGTGCCAGCAGCGCCACAACAGGGGGAGAGACCCAGTACTTC. Its protein product is CASSATTGGETQYF.

This clonotype was detected ten times or more. The V call is TRBV9, the J call TRBJ2-7, with D perhaps being TRBD1 or TRBD2 (5 bases each). CDR3 length equals 13 residues. Trimming stripped 0 bases from V and 7 bases from J, with 11 bases between. Germline V gene lookup returns CDR1 SGDLS and CDR2 YYNGEE. The CDR3, as DNA: TGTGCCAGCAGCGTAGGGACTGAGGGGGAGCAGTACTTC. Its translation is CASSVGTEGEQYF.

This clonotype has at least ten counts. The chain links TRBV9 to TRBJ2-2; 10 nucleotides align to TRBD1. The junction had 19 bases not matched to a gene; V was cut back by 3 bases and J by 8 bases. There are 19 residues in the CDR3. In germline, CDR1 is SGDLS, CDR2 YYNGEE. CDR3 sequence: CASSAPPGRGQGITGELFF. The CDR3 bases are TGTGCCAGCAGCGCCCCACCTGGGAGGGGACAGGGGATAACGGGGGAGCTGTTTTTT.

This clonotype showed up many times. J is TRBJ2-5 and V is TRBV9, with a weak D call TRBD1 (5 bases). The CDR3 has 15 amino acids. V lost 4 bases and J lost 1, with 14 bases in between. Germline V lookup: CDR1 SGDLS, CDR2 YYNGEE. The CDR3 is CASSKGQGFQETQYF. For the CDR3, the DNA is TGTGCCAGCAGCAAGGGTCAGGGTTTCCAAGAGACCCAGTACTTC.

This clonotype was detected ten times or more. The chain has TRBV9 and TRBJ1-2; TRBD1 aligns across 9 bases. The CDR3 consists of 17 residues. CDR1 and CDR2 from the germline V gene are SGDLS and YYNGEE. J gave up 2 bases and V 5 bases, and 13 bases lay outside the gene matches. The CDR3 protein is CASRRGTGNSINYGYTF. The CDR3 region has the DNA TGTGCCAGCAGGAGGGGGACAGGGAACTCCATAAACTATGGCTACACCTTC.

This clonotype was detected ten times or more. This chain links TRBV9 with TRBJ2-2, with 8 bases that match TRBD1. Unmatched junction bases numbered 6, after V lost 3 bases and J lost 5 bases. Germline CDR1 and CDR2: SGDLS and YYNGEE. The CDR3 totals 15 residues. CDR3 amino acids: CASSARGLGTGELFF. In nucleotides, the CDR3 is TGTGCCAGCAGCGCCAGGGGGCTCGGAACCGGGGAGCTGTTTTTT.